The next 2 T cell receptor beta chains were all read from a single sample in a study of blood T cells in healthy people across ages. A second PCR of roughly 6 to 12 cycles used a sample-barcoded 5' primer and a J-beta primer mix. TCRdb used MiXCR to reprocess the 5' RACE reads, holding one entry per CDR3 protein. This sample yields around 1,700,000 distinct CDR3 sequences, of which roughly 27% are seen a single time; 7.7% belongs to the top ten. The sample comprised blood. These receptors all stem from a woman in her twenties or thirties in good health.

This clonotype turned up a few times. The gene calls are TRBV18 and TRBJ2-2; D may be TRBD1 (5 bases). In germline, CDR1 is KGHSH, CDR2 LQKENI. The V gene lost 1 base and the J gene lost 6 bases, with 9 bases spanning the gap. This CDR3 contains 14 residues. CDR3 DNA: TGTGCCAGCTCACCACAGACAGTACCCGGGGAGCTGTTTTTT. It translates to CASSPQTVPGELFF. The variable domain in full, with the rest retrieved from reference TRBV18 and TRBJ2-2, is NAGVMQNPRHLVRRRGQEARLRCSPMKGHSHVYWYRQLPEEGLKFMVYLQKENIIDESGMPKERFSAEFPKEGPSILRIQQVVRGDSAAYFCASSPQTVPGELFFGEGSRLTVL.

This clonotype was seen once. The chain carries TRBV20-1 and TRBJ2-2; 10 bases fit TRBD2. Per the germline V gene, CDR1 is DFQATT and CDR2 is SNEGSKA (reference sequence). V dropped 2 bases and J dropped 1; count of bases not matched to a gene: 4. The CDR3 has 16 residues. CDR3 amino acids: CSARKIAGGNTGELFF. The CDR3 coding sequence is TGCAGTGCTAGAAAAATAGCGGGGGGGAACACCGGGGAGCTGTTTTTT.